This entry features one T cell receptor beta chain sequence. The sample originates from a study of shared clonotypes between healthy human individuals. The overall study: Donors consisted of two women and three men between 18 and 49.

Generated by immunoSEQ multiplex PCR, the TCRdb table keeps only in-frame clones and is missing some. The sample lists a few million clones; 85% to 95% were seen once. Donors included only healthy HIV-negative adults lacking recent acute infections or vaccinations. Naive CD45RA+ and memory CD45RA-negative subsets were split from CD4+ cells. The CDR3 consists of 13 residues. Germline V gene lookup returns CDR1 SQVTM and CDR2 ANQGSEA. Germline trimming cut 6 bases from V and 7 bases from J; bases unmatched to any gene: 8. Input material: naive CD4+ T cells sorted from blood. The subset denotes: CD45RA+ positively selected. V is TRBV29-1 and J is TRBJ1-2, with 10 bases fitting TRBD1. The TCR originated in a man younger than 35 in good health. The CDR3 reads CSVGTGVGLGYTF. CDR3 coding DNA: TGCAGCGTCGGGACAGGGGTAGGACTTGGCTACACCTTC.